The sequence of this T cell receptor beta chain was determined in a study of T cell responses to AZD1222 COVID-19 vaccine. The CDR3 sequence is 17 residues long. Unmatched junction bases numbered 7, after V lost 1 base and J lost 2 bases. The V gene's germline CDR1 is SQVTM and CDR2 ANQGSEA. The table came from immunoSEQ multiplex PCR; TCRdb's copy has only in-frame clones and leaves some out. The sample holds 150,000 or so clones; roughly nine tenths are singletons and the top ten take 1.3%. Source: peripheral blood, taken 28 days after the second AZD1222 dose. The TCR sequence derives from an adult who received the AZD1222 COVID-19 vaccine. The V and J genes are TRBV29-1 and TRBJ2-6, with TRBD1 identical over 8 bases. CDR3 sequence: CSVEGQGMRTGANVLTF. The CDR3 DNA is TGCAGCGTTGAAGGACAGGGGATGAGAACTGGGGCCAACGTCCTGACTTTC.